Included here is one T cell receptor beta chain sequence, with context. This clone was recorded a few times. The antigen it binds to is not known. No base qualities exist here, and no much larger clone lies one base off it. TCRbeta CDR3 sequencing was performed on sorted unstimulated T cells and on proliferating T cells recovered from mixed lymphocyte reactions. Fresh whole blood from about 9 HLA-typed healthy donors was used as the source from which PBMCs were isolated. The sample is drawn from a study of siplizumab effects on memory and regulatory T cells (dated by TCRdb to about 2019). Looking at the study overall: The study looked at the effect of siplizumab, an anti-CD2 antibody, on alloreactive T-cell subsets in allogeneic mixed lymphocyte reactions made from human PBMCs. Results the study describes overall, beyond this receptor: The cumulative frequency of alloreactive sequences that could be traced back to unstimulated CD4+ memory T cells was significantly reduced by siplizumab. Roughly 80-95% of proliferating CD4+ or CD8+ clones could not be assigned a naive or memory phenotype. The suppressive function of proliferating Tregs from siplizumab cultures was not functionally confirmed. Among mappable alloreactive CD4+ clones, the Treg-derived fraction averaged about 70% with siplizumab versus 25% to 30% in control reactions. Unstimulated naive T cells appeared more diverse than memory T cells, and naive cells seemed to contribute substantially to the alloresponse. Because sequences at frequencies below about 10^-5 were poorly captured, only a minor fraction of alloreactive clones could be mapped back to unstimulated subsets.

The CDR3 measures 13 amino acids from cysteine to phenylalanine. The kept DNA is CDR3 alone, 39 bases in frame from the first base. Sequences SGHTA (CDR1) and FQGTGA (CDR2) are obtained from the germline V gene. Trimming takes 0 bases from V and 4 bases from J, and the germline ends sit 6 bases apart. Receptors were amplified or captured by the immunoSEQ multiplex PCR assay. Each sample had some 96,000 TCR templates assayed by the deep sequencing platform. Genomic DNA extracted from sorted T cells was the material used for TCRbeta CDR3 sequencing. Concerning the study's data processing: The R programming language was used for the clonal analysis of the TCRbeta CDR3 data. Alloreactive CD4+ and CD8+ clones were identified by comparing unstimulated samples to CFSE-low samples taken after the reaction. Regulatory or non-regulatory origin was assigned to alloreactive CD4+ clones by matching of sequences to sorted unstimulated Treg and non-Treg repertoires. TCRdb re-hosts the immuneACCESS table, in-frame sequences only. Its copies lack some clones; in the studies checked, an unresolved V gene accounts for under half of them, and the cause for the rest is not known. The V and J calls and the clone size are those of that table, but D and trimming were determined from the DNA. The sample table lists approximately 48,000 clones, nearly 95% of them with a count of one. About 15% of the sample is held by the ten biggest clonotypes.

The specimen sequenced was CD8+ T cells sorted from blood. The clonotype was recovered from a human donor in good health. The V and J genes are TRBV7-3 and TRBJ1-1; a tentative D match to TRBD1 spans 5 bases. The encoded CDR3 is CASSLTGGTEAFF. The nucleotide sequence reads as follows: TGTGCCAGCAGCTTAACTGGGGGCACTGAAGCTTTCTTT.